This T cell receptor (beta chain) comes out of a study of T cell repertoires in cytomegalovirus infection. Germline lookup yields CDR1 MNHNS and CDR2 SASEGT. There are 15 residues in the CDR3. Trimming removed 3 bases from V and 3 bases from J; junction bases left unmatched: 6. TCRdb re-analysed the reads in MiXCR, keeping a single row per CDR3 protein. The sample has hundreds of thousands of distinct CDR3 sequences, 32% seen once. Comments on this clonotype: The antigen is unknown.

The sequencing here drew on cultured CD8+ T cells from PBMCs, taken from culture after CMV antigen stimulation. The receptor's source is a human donor in good health (CMV status not recorded). Some clones in this sample may be carry-over from other donors' samples. The chain joins TRBV6-1 to TRBJ2-7; 9 bases are shared with TRBD1. The chain's CDR3 is CASSDRDRVFYEQYF. Here the CDR3 DNA reads TGTGCCAGCAGTGACCGGGACAGGGTCTTCTACGAGCAGTACTTC.